This T cell receptor (beta chain) came from a study of T cell responses to AZD1222 COVID-19 vaccine. Study-wide points: Clonal diversity was possibly underestimated, and white British individuals and females predominated among donors. Sampled repertoires all dated from after the peak T cell response. Mapped onto spike, vaccine-associated CD4 TCRs spanned it and were dominant at 160-218 and 743-854.

A word on this clone: The antigen is unknown.

The V end lost 0 bases, the J end lost 1 base, and 9 bases lay between the germline ends. The CDR3 length is 16 residues. CDR1 and CDR2 from the germline V gene are MGHRA and YSYEKL. Assay used: immunoSEQ multiplex PCR; TCRdb lists only in-frame clones, some missing. The sample records roughly 120,000 clones, roughly 87% being singletons. The sequencing used peripheral blood, collected on day 0 of AZD1222 vaccination. J is TRBJ2-2 and V is TRBV4-1, with a possible D match to TRBD1 (5 bases). The sequence came from an adult in good health. The CDR3 DNA reads TGCGCCAGCAGCCAAGATCTTAGGGGGAACACCGGGGAGCTGTTTTTT. It specifies CASSQDLRGNTGELFF.